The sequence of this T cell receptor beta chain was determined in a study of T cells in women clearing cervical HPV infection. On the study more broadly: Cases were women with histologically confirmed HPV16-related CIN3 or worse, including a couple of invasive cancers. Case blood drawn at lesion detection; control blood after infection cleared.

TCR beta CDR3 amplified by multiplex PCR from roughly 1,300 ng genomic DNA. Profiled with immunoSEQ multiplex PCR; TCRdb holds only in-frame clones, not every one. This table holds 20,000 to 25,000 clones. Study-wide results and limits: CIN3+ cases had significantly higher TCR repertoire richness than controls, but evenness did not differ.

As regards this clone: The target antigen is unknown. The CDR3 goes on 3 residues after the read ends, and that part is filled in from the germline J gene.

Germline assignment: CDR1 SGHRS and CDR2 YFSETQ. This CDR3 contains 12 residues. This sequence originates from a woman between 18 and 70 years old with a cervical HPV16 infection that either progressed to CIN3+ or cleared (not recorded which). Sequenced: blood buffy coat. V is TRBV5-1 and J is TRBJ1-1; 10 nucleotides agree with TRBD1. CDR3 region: CASSSGQGEAFF. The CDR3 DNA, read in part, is TGCGCCAGCAGCTCGGGACAGGGGGAA.